These 21 T cell receptor beta chains share one sample of origin, sequenced in a study of neurological immune-mediated disorders. A single record per CDR3 protein comes from TCRdb applying MiXCR to the 5' RACE reads. The sample has approximately 52,000 distinct CDR3 sequences, about 3.5% seen once. Sequenced sample: PBMCs. Receptors originate from a man aged 35 to 55 with multiple sclerosis.

There are a few counts of this clonotype. This may be a read error: a much more frequent sequence differs by one nucleotide. The V and J genes are TRBV24-1 and TRBJ2-5; D may match TRBD1 or TRBD2 (5 bases each). In germline, CDR1 is KGHDR, CDR2 SFDVKD. Between the trimmed V and J ends, which lost 2 bases and 4 bases, there was a span of 13 bases. The CDR3 loop spans 15 amino acids. In nucleotides, the CDR3 is TGTGCCACCAGTGATTCGATCGGGACGAGAGAGACCCAGTACTTC. It translates to CATSDSIGTRETQYF.

This clonotype was detected only a few times. The junction and the germline gene differ at one end; a read error may be behind it. The rearrangement joins TRBV27 to TRBJ1-6; unclear D gene. This CDR3 has 15 amino acids. CDR1 is MNHEY, CDR2 SMNVEV, per germline (reference sequence). CDR3 protein: CASSQLSSYNSPLNF. The CDR3 DNA follows: TGTGCCAGCAGTCAGTTGAGCTCCTATAATTCACCCCTCAACTTT.

This clonotype was found many times. V gene TRBV20-1 combines with J gene TRBJ2-2, with D hard to call. Trimming shortened V by 0 bases and J by 4 bases, and 6 bases separated the two germline ends. Per germline, CDR1 DFQATT and CDR2 SNEGSKA (reference sequence). The length of the CDR3 is 13 residues. This chain's CDR3 is CSARDPVTGELFF. The CDR3, as DNA: TGCAGTGCTAGAGATCCAGTCACCGGGGAGCTGTTTTTT.

This clonotype showed up many times. J is TRBJ2-2 and V is TRBV3-1; the match to TRBD2 covers 11 bases. Germline V CDR1 and CDR2: LGHDT, YNNKEL (reference sequence). J was trimmed by 6 bases and V by 1 base; bases with no gene match: 7. This CDR3 contains 17 residues. CDR3: CASSQVLAGGRAGELFF. The DNA of the CDR3 is TGTGCCAGCAGCCAAGTGCTAGCGGGGGGCCGGGCCGGGGAGCTGTTTTTT.

This clonotype was observed at least ten times. A much larger clone lies one base from this, so it may be a read error. The rearrangement uses TRBV20-1 and TRBJ2-4; D might be TRBD2 (5 bases). CDR3 length: 14 amino acids. Germline CDR1 and CDR2: DFQATT and SNEGSKA (reference sequence). The CDR3 here is CSARDLGAEKIQYF. For the CDR3, the DNA is TGCAGTGCTAGAGATCTTGGAGCGGAAAAAATTCAGTACTTC.

The table lists this clonotype with many counts. This chain joins TRBV20-1 and TRBJ2-3; 11 bases match TRBD2. Germline-derived CDR1 and CDR2 are DFQATT and SNEGSKA (reference sequence). The CDR3 length is 19 residues. The ends lost 0 bases at V and 6 bases at J; junction bases unmatched: 17. In DNA, the CDR3 is TGCAGTGCTAGAGATGGGACAGAACTAGCGGGGGAAAAAGGGGATACGCAGTATTTT. It translates to CSARDGTELAGEKGDTQYF.

In this sample, this clonotype turned up many times. The chain joins TRBV10-2 to TRBJ2-3; 7 bases line up with TRBD2. J gave up 0 bases and V 4 bases, and 4 bases lay outside the gene matches. The length of the CDR3 is 15 residues. The germline V gene has CDR1 WSHSY and CDR2 SAAADI. This chain's CDR3 is CASSAGTTSTDTQYF. CDR3 sequence (DNA): TGCGCCAGCAGTGCCGGGACTACCAGCACAGATACGCAGTATTTT.

This clonotype was detected ten times or more. The gene calls are TRBV7-8 and TRBJ2-1, with D possibly being TRBD1 or TRBD2 (6 bases each). Trimming removed 9 bases at V and 0 bases at J, with 15 bases between. CDR1 is SGHVS and CDR2 is FQNEAQ in the germline V gene. CDR3 length equals 15 residues. CDR3 in amino acids: CASRGQGSSYNEQFF. The CDR3 nucleotides are TGTGCCAGTCGGGGGCAGGGAAGCTCCTACAATGAGCAGTTCTTC.

This clonotype was observed at least ten times. The chain carries TRBV11-3 and TRBJ2-3; D unresolved. V was clipped by 3 bases and J by 0 bases, with 7 bases between them. CDR3 length: 14 amino acids. Germline-derived CDR1 and CDR2 are SGHNT and YENEEA. In DNA, the CDR3 is TGTGCCAGCAGCTTGATAGAGAGCACAGATACGCAGTATTTT. Its protein is CASSLIESTDTQYF.

This clonotype occurred many times. The chain is built from TRBV12-3 or TRBV12-4 and TRBJ1-6; TRBD1 agrees at 7 bases. This CDR3 spans 14 amino acids. V gave up 6 bases and J gave up 10 bases; unmatched junction bases: 9. As DNA, the CDR3 is TGTGCCAGCAGGCCAAACAGGGGAAACTCACCCCTCCACTTT. It encodes CASRPNRGNSPLHF.

Points on this clonotype: This may be a read error: a much more frequent sequence differs by one nucleotide. The J gene is TRBJ2-7, the V gene TRBV20-1, with 9 bases that match TRBD1. The CDR3 sequence is 15 residues long. The germline V gene has CDR1 DFQATT and CDR2 SNEGSKA (reference sequence). The V gene end was trimmed by 0 bases and the J gene end by 7 bases; junction bases not matched to a gene: 10. The CDR3 reads CSARDPGKGTGEQYF. The CDR3 bases are TGCAGTGCTAGAGATCCGGGAAAGGGGACAGGGGAGCAGTACTTC.

This clonotype was observed at least ten times. The genes are TRBV5-4 and TRBJ2-5; the D is unclear. In germline, CDR1 is SGHNT, CDR2 YYREEE (reference sequence). This CDR3 has 14 residues. Trimming cost V 3 bases and J 5 bases, with 14 bases left between them. CDR3 DNA sequence: TGTGCCAGCAGCTCGGACGGAAGTGCGGAGACCCAGTACTTC. Translated: CASSSDGSAETQYF.

This clonotype was seen many times. This chain uses TRBV20-1 with TRBJ2-1, with D perhaps matching TRBD1 (7 bases). The CDR3 has 15 residues. Trimming shortened V by 2 bases and J by 6 bases, and 17 bases separated the two germline ends. The germline gives CDR1 DFQATT, CDR2 SNEGSKA (reference sequence). The CDR3 is CSARFGGGGINEQFF. In DNA form, the CDR3 reads TGCAGTGCTAGATTCGGAGGGGGCGGAATCAATGAGCAGTTCTTC.

This clonotype occurred many times. The chain links TRBV7-2 to TRBJ1-1, with TRBD1 as a possible D gene (6 bases). CDR1 and CDR2 from the germline V gene are SGHTA and FQGNSA. This CDR3 comprises 15 residues. V shed 2 bases and J shed 2 bases, with 12 bases lying between them. CDR3 in amino acids: CASSLIRGANTEAFF. The CDR3 region has the DNA TGTGCCAGCAGCTTAATTCGGGGGGCAAACACTGAAGCTTTCTTT.

By proportion, this clonotype is medium-sized. This chain links TRBV7-6 with TRBJ1-3, with 8 positions matching TRBD1. J was trimmed by 0 bases and V by 5 bases; bases with no gene match: 9. The CDR3 covers 17 residues. The germline gives CDR1 SGHVS, CDR2 FNYEAQ. The CDR3 reads CASSPDGQGSSGNTIYF. CDR3 DNA sequence: TGTGCCAGCAGCCCCGACGGACAGGGCAGCTCTGGAAACACCATATATTTT.

This clonotype was detected many times. This chain uses TRBV5-1 with TRBJ2-7, with 13 bases aligning to TRBD2. The V and J ends lost 0 bases and 5 bases, in that order; junction bases with no gene match: 5. CDR3 length: 16 residues. CDR1 SGHRS and CDR2 YFSETQ come from the germline V gene. The CDR3 bases are TGCGCCAGCAGCTTGGAACTAGCGGGGGGGCCCCACGAGCAGTACTTC. This codes for CASSLELAGGPHEQYF.

This clonotype was observed many times. The chain recombines TRBV5-1 with TRBJ2-1; D remains ambiguous. The V gene's germline CDR1 is SGHRS and CDR2 YFSETQ. Trimming pared 6 bases from V and 6 bases from J, leaving 7 bases between. This CDR3 is built from 11 residues. The CDR3 spells CASKSVNEQFF. The CDR3 coding sequence is TGCGCCAGCAAATCTGTCAATGAGCAGTTCTTC.

The gene calls are TRBV19 and TRBJ1-1; D is perhaps TRBD1 (6 bases). Germline V gene data show CDR1 as LNHDA and CDR2 as SQIVND (reference sequence). Trimming took off 5 bases at V and 1 base at J, with 14 bases between the two ends. CDR3 length equals 15 residues. This CDR3 reads CASSSRAGANTEAFF. As DNA, the CDR3 is TGTGCCAGTAGTTCCCGCGCAGGGGCGAACACTGAAGCTTTCTTT.

This clonotype has more than one count but fewer than ten. The chain is built from TRBV6-2 or TRBV6-3 and TRBJ1-2, with TRBD1 as a possible D gene (6 bases). CDR1 MNHEY and CDR2 SVGEGT come from the germline V gene. The CDR3 length is 11 residues. V shed 7 bases and J shed 8 bases, with 11 bases lying between them. CDR3 DNA sequence: TGTGCCAGCATGGGGGGCTACGGCTACACCTTC. Protein: CASMGGYGYTF.

This clonotype appeared many times. This CDR3 is CASRDQRGANTGELFF. The CDR3, as DNA: TGTGCCAGCAGGGACCAGCGGGGGGCGAACACCGGGGAGCTGTTTTTT. V is TRBV27 and J is TRBJ2-2; 9 bases are a match to TRBD2. CDR3 length: 16 amino acids. V shed 6 bases and J 0 bases; nucleotides not matched to a gene: 5. Germline lookup yields CDR1 MNHEY and CDR2 SMNVEV (reference sequence).

This clonotype showed up many times. The rearrangement links TRBV7-9 to TRBJ2-3; D unresolved. This CDR3 spans 14 amino acids. V was clipped by 5 bases and J by 1 base, with 10 bases between them. In germline, CDR1 is SEHNR, CDR2 FQNEAQ (reference sequence). DNA for the CDR3: TGTGCCAGCAGCCCATTATCACGCACAGATACGCAGTATTTT. Amino acids: CASSPLSRTDTQYF.